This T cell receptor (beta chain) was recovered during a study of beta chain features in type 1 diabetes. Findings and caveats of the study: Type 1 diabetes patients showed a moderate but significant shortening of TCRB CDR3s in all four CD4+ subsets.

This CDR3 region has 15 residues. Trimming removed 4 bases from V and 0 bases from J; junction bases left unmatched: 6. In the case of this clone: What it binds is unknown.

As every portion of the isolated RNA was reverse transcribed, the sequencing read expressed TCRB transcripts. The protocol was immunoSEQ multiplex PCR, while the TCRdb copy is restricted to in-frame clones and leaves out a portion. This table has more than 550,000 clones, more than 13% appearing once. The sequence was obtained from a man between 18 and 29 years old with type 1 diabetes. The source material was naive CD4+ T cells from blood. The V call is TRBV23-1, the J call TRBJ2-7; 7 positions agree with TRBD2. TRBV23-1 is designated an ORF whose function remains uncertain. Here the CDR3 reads CASSPPTSRSYEQYF. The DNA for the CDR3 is TGCGCCAGCAGTCCCCCGACTAGCCGCTCCTACGAGCAGTACTTC.